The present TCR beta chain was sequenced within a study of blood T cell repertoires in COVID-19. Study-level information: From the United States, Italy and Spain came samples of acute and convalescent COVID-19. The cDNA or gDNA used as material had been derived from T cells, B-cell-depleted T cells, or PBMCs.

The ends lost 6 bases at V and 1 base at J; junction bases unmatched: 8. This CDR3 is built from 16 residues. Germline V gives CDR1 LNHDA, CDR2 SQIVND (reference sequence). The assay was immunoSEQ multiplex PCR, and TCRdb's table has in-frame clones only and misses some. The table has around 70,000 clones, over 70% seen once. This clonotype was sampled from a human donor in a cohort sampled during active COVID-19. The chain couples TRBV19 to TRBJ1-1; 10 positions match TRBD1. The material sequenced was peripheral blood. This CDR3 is CASRGGQGYANTEAFF. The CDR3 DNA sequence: TGTGCCAGTAGAGGGGGACAGGGGTACGCGAACACTGAAGCTTTCTTT. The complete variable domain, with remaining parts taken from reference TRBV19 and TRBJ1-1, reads DGGITQSPKYLFRKEGQNVTLSCEQNLNHDAMYWYRQDPGQGLRLIYYSQIVNDFQKGDIAEGYSVSREKKESFPLTVTSAQKNPTAFYLCASRGGQGYANTEAFFGQGTRLTVV.